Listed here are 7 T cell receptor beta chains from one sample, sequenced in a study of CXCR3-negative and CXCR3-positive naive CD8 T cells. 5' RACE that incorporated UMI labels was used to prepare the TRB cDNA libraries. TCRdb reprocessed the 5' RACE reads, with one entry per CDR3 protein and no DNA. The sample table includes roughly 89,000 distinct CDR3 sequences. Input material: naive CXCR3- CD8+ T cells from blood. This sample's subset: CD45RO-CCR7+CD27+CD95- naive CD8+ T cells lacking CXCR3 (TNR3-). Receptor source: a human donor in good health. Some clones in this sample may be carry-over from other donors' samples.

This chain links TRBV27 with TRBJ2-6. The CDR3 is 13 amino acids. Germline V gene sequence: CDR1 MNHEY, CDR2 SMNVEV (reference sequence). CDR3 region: CASSFPGANVLTF.

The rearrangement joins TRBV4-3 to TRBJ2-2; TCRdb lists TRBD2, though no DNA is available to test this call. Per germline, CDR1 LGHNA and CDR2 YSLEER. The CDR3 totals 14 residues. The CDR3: CASSQGSSAGELFF.

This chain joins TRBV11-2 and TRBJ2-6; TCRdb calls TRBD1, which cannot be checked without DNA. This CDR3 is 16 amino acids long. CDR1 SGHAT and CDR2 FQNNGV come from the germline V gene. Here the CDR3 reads CASSRDRVGGANVLTF.

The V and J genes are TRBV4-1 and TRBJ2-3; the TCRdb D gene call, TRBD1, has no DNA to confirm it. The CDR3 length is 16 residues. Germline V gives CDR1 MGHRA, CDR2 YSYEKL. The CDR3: CASSPGAGGRIDTQYF.

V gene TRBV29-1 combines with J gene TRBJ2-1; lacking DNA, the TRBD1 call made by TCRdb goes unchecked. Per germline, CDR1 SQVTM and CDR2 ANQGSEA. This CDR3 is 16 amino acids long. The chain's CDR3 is CSVEDVRGSSYNEQFF.

CDR3 region: CASSSLSGPYEQYF. V is TRBV7-3 and J is TRBJ2-7. Germline values: CDR1 SGHTA, CDR2 FQGTGA. This CDR3 has 14 amino acids.

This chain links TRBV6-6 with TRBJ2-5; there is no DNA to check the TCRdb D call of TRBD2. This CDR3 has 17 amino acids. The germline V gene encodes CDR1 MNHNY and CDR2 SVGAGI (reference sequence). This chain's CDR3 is CASSYSSTSGGEETQYF.